Shown below are 20 T cell receptor beta chains from a single sample sequenced in a study of cytomegalovirus exposure and HLA in healthy donors. PCR involved 60 Vbeta and 13 Jbeta primers. The data were produced by immunoSEQ multiplex PCR, yet TCRdb's version contains in-frame clones alone and is incomplete. This listing includes under 50,000 clones. Sample: PBMCs. The receptors were sampled from a male donor in good health and CMV-seronegative.

V usage is TRBV10-2 and J usage is TRBJ2-1; a possible D gene is TRBD2 (7 bases). Deletions cut 3 bases from V and 8 bases from J, with 20 bases between. The CDR3 consists of 16 residues. In germline, CDR1 is WSHSY, CDR2 SAAADI. CDR3 in DNA: TGCGCCAGCAGTGACTCGGGGGGCTCGACCCTTCATGAGCAGTTCTTC. As protein: CASSDSGGSTLHEQFF.

The gene calls are TRBV25-1 and TRBJ1-2; D is perhaps TRBD1 (5 bases). Germline CDR1 is MGHDK and CDR2 is SYGVNS. V gave up 6 bases and J gave up 1 base, with 12 bases separating them. The CDR3 loop spans 14 amino acids. In nucleotides, the CDR3 is TGTGCCAGCAGCACAGGCCAGAATAACTATGGCTACACCTTC. It codes for CASSTGQNNYGYTF.

The CDR3 DNA reads TGCGCCAGCAGTCTGGACAGGGGGCGTACTGAAGCTTTCTTT. Translating it yields CASSLDRGRTEAFF. This chain links TRBV10-1 with TRBJ1-1, with 11 bases that match TRBD1. The CDR3 has 14 residues. V shed 5 bases and J 5 bases; nucleotides not matched to a gene: 4. The germline gives CDR1 WNHNN, CDR2 SYGVQD (reference sequence).

The chain has TRBV25-1 and TRBJ2-3, with 11 nucleotides matching TRBD2. CDR3 length: 15 amino acids. With V trimmed by 8 bases and J by 1 base, 5 bases remained unmatched. Germline CDR1 and CDR2: MGHDK and SYGVNS. The CDR3 sequence is CASFSGGAGTDTQYF. The CDR3, as DNA: TGTGCCAGCTTTAGCGGGGGGGCAGGCACAGATACGCAGTATTTT. Using reference TRBV25-1 and TRBJ2-3 for the parts outside the CDR3, the full variable domain is EADIYQTPRYLVIGTGKKITLECSQTMGHDKMYWYQQDPGMELHLIHYSYGVNSTEKGDLSSESTVSRIRTEHFPLTLESARPSHTSQYLCASFSGGAGTDTQYFGPGTRLTVL.

The chain employs TRBV30 and TRBJ1-6, with 7 bases lining up with TRBD1. The V gene's germline CDR1 is GTSNPN and CDR2 SVGIG (reference sequence). V gave up 3 bases and J gave up 8 bases; unmatched junction bases: 1. The CDR3 spans 12 residues. CDR3 residues: CAWRGQYSPLHF. Here the CDR3 DNA reads TGTGCCTGGAGGGGACAGTATTCACCCCTCCACTTT.

The chain is built from TRBV6-1 and TRBJ2-5, with TRBD2 as a possible D gene (6 bases). The CDR3 is 16 residues long. V was trimmed by 2 bases and J by 2 bases, leaving 15 bases between them. CDR1 is MNHNS, CDR2 SASEGT, per germline. Written as DNA, the CDR3 is TGTGCCAGCAGTGAATTGGCGGGGAGTGGGCAAGAGACCCAGTACTTC. Its translation is CASSELAGSGQETQYF.

Concerning this clone: This same CDR3 is encoded by further DNA sequences in the sample. This chain connects TRBV30 to TRBJ1-5; D might be TRBD1 (5 bases). V lost 3 bases and J 5 bases, leaving 8 bases between the germline ends. Germline assignment: CDR1 GTSNPN and CDR2 SVGIG (reference sequence). This CDR3 contains 12 residues. This CDR3 is CAWSARDQPQHF. The CDR3 DNA sequence: TGTGCCTGGAGCGCCAGGGATCAGCCCCAGCATTTT.

The chain joins TRBV29-1 to TRBJ1-2, with D uncertain. Germline loops: CDR1 SQVTM, CDR2 ANQGSEA. The CDR3 has 15 amino acids. The V and J ends lost 1 base and 2 bases respectively, with 14 bases between them. CDR3 nucleotide sequence: TGCAGCGTTGAAGGACGACAAGCCTTAAACTATGGCTACACCTTC. Translation gives CSVEGRQALNYGYTF.

This chain uses TRBV7-9 with TRBJ2-7; D not certain. The CDR3 is 14 residues long. The ends were cut back, 7 bases at V and 0 bases at J, with 13 bases in the middle. Germline CDR1 SEHNR, CDR2 FQNEAQ (reference sequence). This CDR3 reads CASTLLPDSYEQYF. DNA of the CDR3: TGTGCCAGCACCCTACTTCCCGACTCCTACGAGCAGTACTTC. The full variable domain, its missing parts supplied by reference TRBV7-9 and TRBJ2-7, is DTGVSQNPRHKITKRGQNVTFRCDPISEHNRLYWYRQTLGQGPEFLTYFQNEAQLEKSRLLSDRFSAERPKGSFSTLEIQRTEQGDSAMYLCASTLLPDSYEQYFGPGTRLTVT.

The chain employs TRBV10-2 and TRBJ2-4, with 8 bases aligning to TRBD2. The CDR3 has 14 residues. The junction had 6 bases not matched to a gene; V was cut back by 3 bases and J by 8 bases. CDR1 is WSHSY, CDR2 SAAADI, per germline. Here the CDR3 DNA reads TGCGCCAGCAGTGACGGGGGGGCCACGGACATTCAGTACTTC. Translation: CASSDGGATDIQYF.

The chain carries TRBV19 and TRBJ1-2; D gene uncertain. Trimming stripped 5 bases from V and 8 bases from J, with 9 bases between. CDR3 length: 11 residues. CDR1 LNHDA and CDR2 SQIVND come from the germline V gene (reference sequence). The DNA for the CDR3 is TGTGCCAGTAGTCTCCGGGGAGGCTACACCTTC. This codes for CASSLRGGYTF.

This chain links TRBV5-4 with TRBJ1-1, with a tentative D call TRBD1 (6 bases). V was pared by 4 bases and J by 4 bases, with 17 bases between. Germline loops: CDR1 SGHNT, CDR2 YYREEE (reference sequence). The CDR3 extends over 15 amino acids. Here the CDR3 reads CASSLSQGWGTEAFF. The CDR3 DNA reads as TGTGCCAGCAGCCTATCACAGGGCTGGGGCACTGAAGCTTTCTTT.

The chain is built from TRBV25-1 and TRBJ2-7; 8 bases line up with TRBD2. Germline lookup yields CDR1 MGHDK and CDR2 SYGVNS. The CDR3 runs 14 residues. J lost 2 bases, V lost 4 bases, and 4 bases had no gene match. CDR3: CASSGRGAPYEQYF. DNA of the CDR3: TGTGCCAGCAGTGGGCGGGGGGCCCCCTACGAGCAGTACTTC.

The chain recombines TRBV18 with TRBJ2-7, with D unclear. The V end lost 3 bases, the J end lost 1 base, and 10 bases lay between the germline ends. The germline V gene encodes CDR1 KGHSH and CDR2 LQKENI. The length of the CDR3 is 14 residues. DNA of the CDR3: TGTGCCAGCTCACCTTCTGGGCCGTCCTACGAGCAGTACTTC. As protein: CASSPSGPSYEQYF.

The V and J genes are TRBV4-1 and TRBJ2-1; D perhaps matches TRBD1 (6 bases). V dropped 8 bases and J dropped 6 bases, with 14 bases sitting between them. This CDR3 region has 13 residues. CDR1 MGHRA and CDR2 YSYEKL come from the germline V gene. The CDR3 nucleotides are TGCGCCAGCGGACAAAACAGGGCCAATGAGCAGTTCTTC. Protein product: CASGQNRANEQFF.

J is TRBJ2-7 and V is TRBV7-9, with TRBD1 matching over 8 bases. V trimming: 6 bases; J trimming: 4 bases; junction bases outside the gene matches: 8. The germline V gene encodes CDR1 SEHNR and CDR2 FQNEAQ (reference sequence). The CDR3 is 14 amino acids. The CDR3 DNA reads as TGTGCCAGCAGTGGGACAGGAGGAACTTACGAGCAGTACTTC. This sequence encodes CASSGTGGTYEQYF.

J is TRBJ1-1 and V is TRBV11-2; no clear D. V gave up 0 bases and J gave up 0 bases, with 5 bases separating them. The germline V gene has CDR1 SGHAT and CDR2 FQNNGV. CDR3 size: 14 residues. The CDR3 nucleotides are TGTGCCAGCAGCTTAGATCCTATGAACACTGAAGCTTTCTTT. It codes for CASSLDPMNTEAFF. Based on the CDR3 plus reference TRBV11-2 and TRBJ1-1, the full variable domain is EAGVAQSPRYKIIEKRQSVAFWCNPISGHATLYWYQQILGQGPKLLIQFQNNGVVDDSQLPKDRFSAERLKGVDSTLKIQPAKLEDSAVYLCASSLDPMNTEAFFGQGTRLTVV.

V and J are TRBV5-6 and TRBJ1-1; no reliable D call. The CDR3 totals 15 residues. V lost 0 bases and J 0 bases, leaving 9 bases between the germline ends. Looked up from germline, CDR1 is SGHDT and CDR2 is YYEEEE. Here the CDR3 DNA reads TGTGCCAGCAGCTTGGATAGGAGAATGAACACTGAAGCTTTCTTT. Protein sequence: CASSLDRRMNTEAFF.

The chain joins TRBV11-2 to TRBJ1-1, with 8 bases identical to TRBD1. V was clipped by 5 bases and J by 2 bases; unmatched bases: 10. The length of the CDR3 is 16 residues. The germline CDR1 and CDR2 sequences are SGHAT and FQNNGV. The CDR3 DNA reads TGTGCCAGCAGCCCCGGACAGGGAGGTTTTAACACTGAAGCTTTCTTT. Protein sequence: CASSPGQGGFNTEAFF.

V usage is TRBV10-2 and J usage is TRBJ2-3; D unclear. This CDR3 has 16 residues. V was shortened by 5 bases and J by 0 bases, with 15 bases between the two germline ends. The germline gives CDR1 WSHSY, CDR2 SAAADI. The CDR3 loop reads CASSRFAVSSTDTQYF. The CDR3, as DNA: TGCGCCAGCAGTCGATTCGCGGTTTCTAGCACAGATACGCAGTATTTT.